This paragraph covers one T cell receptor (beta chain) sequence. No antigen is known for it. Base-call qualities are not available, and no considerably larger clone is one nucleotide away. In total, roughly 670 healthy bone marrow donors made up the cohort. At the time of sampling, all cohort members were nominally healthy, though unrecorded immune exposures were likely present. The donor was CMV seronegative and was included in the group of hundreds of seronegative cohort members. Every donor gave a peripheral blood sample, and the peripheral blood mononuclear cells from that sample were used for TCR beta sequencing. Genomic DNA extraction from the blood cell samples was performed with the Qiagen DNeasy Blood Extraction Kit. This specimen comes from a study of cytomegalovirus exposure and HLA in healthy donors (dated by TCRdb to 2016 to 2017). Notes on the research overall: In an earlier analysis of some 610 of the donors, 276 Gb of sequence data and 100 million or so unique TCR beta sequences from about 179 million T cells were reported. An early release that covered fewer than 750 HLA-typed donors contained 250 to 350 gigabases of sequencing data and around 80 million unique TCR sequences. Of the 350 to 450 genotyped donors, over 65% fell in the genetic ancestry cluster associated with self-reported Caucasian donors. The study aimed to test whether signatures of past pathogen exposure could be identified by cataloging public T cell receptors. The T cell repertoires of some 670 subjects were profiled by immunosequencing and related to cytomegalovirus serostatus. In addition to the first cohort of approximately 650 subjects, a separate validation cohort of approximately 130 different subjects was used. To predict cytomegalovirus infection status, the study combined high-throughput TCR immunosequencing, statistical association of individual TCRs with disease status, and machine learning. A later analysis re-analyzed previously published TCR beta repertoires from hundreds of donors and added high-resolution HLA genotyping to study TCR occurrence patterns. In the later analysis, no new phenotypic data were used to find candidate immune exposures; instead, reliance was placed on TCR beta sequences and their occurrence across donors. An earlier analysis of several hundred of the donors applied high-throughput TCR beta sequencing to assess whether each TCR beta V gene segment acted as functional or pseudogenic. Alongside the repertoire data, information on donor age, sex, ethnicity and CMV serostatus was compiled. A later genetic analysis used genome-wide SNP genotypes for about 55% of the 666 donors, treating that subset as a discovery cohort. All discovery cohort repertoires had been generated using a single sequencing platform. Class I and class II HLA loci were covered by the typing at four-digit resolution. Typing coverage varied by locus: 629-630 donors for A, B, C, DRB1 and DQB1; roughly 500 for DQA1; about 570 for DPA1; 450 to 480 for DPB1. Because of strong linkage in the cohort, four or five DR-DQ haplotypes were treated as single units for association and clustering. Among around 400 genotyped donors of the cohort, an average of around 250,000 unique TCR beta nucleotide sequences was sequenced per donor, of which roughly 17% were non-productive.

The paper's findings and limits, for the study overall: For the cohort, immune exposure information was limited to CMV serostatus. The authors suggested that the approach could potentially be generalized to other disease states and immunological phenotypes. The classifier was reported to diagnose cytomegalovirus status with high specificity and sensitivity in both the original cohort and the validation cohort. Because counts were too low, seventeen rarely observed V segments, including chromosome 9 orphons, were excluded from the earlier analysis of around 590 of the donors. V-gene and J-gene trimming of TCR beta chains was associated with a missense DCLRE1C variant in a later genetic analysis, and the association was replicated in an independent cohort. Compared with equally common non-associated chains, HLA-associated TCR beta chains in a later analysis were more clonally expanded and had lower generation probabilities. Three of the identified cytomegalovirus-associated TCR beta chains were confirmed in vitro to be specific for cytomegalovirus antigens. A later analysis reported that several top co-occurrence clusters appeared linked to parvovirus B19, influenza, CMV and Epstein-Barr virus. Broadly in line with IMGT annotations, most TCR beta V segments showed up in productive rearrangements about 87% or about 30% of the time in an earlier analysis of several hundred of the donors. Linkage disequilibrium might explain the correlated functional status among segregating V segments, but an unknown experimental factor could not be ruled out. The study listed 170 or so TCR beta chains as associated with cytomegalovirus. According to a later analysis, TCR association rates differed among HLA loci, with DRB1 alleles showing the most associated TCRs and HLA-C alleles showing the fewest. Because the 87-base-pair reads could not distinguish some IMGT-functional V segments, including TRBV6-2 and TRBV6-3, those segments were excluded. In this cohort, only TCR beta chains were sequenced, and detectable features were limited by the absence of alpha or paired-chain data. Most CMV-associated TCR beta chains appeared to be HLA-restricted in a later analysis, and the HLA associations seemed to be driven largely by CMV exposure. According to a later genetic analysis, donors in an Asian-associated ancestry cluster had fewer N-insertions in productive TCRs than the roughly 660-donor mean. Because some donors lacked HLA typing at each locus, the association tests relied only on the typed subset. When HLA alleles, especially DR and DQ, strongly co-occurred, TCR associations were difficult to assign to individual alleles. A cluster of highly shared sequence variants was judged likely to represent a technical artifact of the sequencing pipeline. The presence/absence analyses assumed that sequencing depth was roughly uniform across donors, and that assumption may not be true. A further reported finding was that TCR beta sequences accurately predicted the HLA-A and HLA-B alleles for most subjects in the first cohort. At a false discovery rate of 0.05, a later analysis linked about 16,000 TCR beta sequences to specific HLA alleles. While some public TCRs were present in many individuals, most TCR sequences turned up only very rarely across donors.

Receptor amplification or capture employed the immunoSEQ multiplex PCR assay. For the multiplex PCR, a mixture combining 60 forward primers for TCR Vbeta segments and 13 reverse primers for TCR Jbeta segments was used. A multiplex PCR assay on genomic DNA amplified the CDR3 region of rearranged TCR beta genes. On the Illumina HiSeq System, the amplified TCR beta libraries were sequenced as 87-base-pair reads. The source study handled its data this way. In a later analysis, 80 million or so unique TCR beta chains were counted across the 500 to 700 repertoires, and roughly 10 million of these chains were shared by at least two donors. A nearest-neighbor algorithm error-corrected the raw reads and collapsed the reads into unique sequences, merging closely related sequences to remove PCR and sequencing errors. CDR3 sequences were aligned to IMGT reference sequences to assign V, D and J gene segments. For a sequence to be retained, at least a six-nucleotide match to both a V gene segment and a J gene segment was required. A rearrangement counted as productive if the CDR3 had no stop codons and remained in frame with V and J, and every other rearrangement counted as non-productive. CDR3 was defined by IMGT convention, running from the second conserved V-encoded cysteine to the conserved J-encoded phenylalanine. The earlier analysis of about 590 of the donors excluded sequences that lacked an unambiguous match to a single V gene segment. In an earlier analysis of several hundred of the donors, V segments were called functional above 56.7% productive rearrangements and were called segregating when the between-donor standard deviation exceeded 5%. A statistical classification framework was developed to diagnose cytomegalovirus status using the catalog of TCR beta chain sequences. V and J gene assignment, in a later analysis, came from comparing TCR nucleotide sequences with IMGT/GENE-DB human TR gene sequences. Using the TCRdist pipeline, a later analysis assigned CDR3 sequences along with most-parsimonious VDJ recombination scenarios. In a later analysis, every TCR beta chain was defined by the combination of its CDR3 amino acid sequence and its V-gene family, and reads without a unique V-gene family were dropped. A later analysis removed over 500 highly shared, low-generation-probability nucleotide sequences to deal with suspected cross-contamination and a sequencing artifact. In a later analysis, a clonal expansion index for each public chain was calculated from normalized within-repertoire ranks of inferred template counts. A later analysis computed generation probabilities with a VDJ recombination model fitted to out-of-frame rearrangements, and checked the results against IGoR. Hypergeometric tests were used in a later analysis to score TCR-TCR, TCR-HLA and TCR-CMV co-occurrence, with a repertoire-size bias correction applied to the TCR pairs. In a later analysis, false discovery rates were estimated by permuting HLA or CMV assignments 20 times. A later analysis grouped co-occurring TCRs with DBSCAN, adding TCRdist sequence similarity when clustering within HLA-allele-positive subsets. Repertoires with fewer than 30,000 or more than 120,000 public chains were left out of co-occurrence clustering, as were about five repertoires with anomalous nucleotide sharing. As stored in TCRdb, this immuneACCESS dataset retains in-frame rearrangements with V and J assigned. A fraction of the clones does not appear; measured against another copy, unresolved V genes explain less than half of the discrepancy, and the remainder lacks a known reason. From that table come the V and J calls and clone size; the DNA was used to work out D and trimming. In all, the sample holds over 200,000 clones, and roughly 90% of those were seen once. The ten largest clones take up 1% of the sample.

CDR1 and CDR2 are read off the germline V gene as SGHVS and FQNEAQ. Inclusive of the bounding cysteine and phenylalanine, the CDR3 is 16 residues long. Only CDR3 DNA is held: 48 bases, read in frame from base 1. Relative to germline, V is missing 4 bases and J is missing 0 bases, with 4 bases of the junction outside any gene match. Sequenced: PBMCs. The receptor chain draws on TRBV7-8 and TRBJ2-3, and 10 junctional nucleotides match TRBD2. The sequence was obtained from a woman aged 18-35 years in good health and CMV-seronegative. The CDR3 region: CASSSASGRSTDTQYF. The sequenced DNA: TGTGCCAGCAGCTCCGCTAGCGGGAGAAGCACAGATACGCAGTATTTT.